A single sample gave rise to the 26 T cell receptor beta chains below, sequenced in a study of T cell responses to AZD1222 COVID-19 vaccine. This table comes from immunoSEQ multiplex PCR, and its TCRdb copy is limited to in-frame clones, with some not included. This table has some 130,000 clones, roughly 89% appearing once. The sequenced sample was peripheral blood, obtained on day 0 of AZD1222 vaccination. The receptors stem from an adult in good health.

Only a few counts were recorded for this clone. The rearrangement links TRBV18 to TRBJ1-1; D perhaps matches TRBD1 (6 bases). Germline V gene data show CDR1 as KGHSH and CDR2 as LQKENI. The CDR3 length is 15 residues. Between the trimmed V and J ends, which lost 6 bases and 7 bases, there was a span of 21 bases. The CDR3 coding sequence is TGTGCCAGCTCCCCCGCAGAGGGGAAAGGGGGTGAAGCTTTCTTT. It yields the protein CASSPAEGKGGEAFF. Supplemented by reference TRBV18 and TRBJ1-1, the full variable domain reads NAGVMQNPRHLVRRRGQEARLRCSPMKGHSHVYWYRQLPEEGLKFMVYLQKENIIDESGMPKERFSAEFPKEGPSILRIQQVVRGDSAAYFCASSPAEGKGGEAFFGQGTRLTVV.

This chain uses TRBV30 with TRBJ2-7; no definite D call. Per germline, CDR1 GTSNPN and CDR2 SVGIG (reference sequence). V dropped 2 bases and J dropped 5 bases, with 10 bases sitting between them. The CDR3 sequence is 12 residues long. CDR3 nucleotides: TGTGCCTGGAGTCCCACTGGCGACGAGCAGTACTTC. The encoded protein is CAWSPTGDEQYF.

The rearrangement joins TRBV30 to TRBJ2-5; D gene ambiguous. V lost 0 bases to trimming and J lost 5 bases, with 16 bases between them. The germline V gene encodes CDR1 GTSNPN and CDR2 SVGIG (reference sequence). CDR3 length: 15 residues. DNA for the CDR3: TGTGCCTGGAGTGTACTAACTCCCACCACGGAGACCCAGTACTTC. Translating gives CAWSVLTPTTETQYF.

In its sample, this clone was seen once. This rearrangement joins TRBV6-5 to TRBJ2-5, with 12 bases aligning to TRBD1. With V trimmed by 6 bases and J by 5 bases, 4 bases remained unmatched. This CDR3 comprises 14 residues. Germline V gene sequence: CDR1 MNHEY, CDR2 SVGAGI. The CDR3 DNA follows: TGTGCCAGCAGGGGACAGGGGGCTGTGGAGACCCAGTACTTC. As protein: CASRGQGAVETQYF.

The chain couples TRBV6-1 to TRBJ1-2; 7 positions match TRBD1. V was clipped by 1 base and J by 6 bases; unmatched bases: 8. Germline V gene sequence: CDR1 MNHNS, CDR2 SASEGT. The CDR3 has 15 residues. The CDR3 region has the DNA TGTGCCAGCAGTGAAGTGACAGGGCTAAAGGATGGCTACACCTTC. This codes for CASSEVTGLKDGYTF.

The V call is TRBV5-1, the J call TRBJ1-3; no clear D gene. The ends were cut back, 2 bases at V and 1 base at J, with 10 bases in the middle. Germline V gene data show CDR1 as SGHRS and CDR2 as YFSETQ. This CDR3 has 15 residues. CDR3 protein: CASSFGEGSGNTIYF. In nucleotides, the CDR3 is TGCGCCAGCAGCTTCGGGGAGGGTTCTGGAAACACCATATATTTT.

The chain has TRBV7-9 and TRBJ2-2, with 8 bases fitting TRBD2. The CDR3 is made up of 13 amino acids. Germline V gene lookup returns CDR1 SEHNR and CDR2 FQNEAQ (reference sequence). The V and J ends lost 5 bases and 7 bases, in that order; junction bases with no gene match: 3. CDR3: CASSRGGNGELFF. As DNA, the CDR3 is TGTGCCAGCAGCCGGGGGGGCAACGGGGAGCTGTTTTTT.

This chain uses TRBV5-1 with TRBJ1-1, with 10 bases that match TRBD1. The CDR3 sequence is 16 residues long. Per the germline V gene, CDR1 is SGHRS and CDR2 is YFSETQ. Trimming took 4 bases from V and 1 from J; bases not matched to a gene: 7. CDR3: CASSRGQGVQNTEAFF. In DNA form, the CDR3 reads TGCGCCAGCAGCCGAGGACAGGGGGTCCAGAACACTGAAGCTTTCTTT.

The rearrangement joins TRBV9 to TRBJ2-3; D ambiguous. CDR1 and CDR2 from the germline V gene are SGDLS and YYNGEE. The V gene lost 7 bases and the J gene lost 5 bases, with 17 bases spanning the gap. CDR3 size: 14 residues. This chain's CDR3 is CASSPQQSGDTQYF. DNA for the CDR3: TGTGCCAGCTCTCCACAGCAGTCGGGAGATACGCAGTATTTT.

The chain links TRBV3-1 (or the pseudogene TRBV3-2) to TRBJ1-3, with D perhaps matching TRBD1 (6 bases). The CDR3 is 15 residues long. Per the germline V gene, CDR1 is LGHDT and CDR2 is YNNKEL (reference sequence). V was pared by 4 bases and J by 4 bases, with 14 bases between. Here the CDR3 reads CASSPWGGAGNTIYF. The CDR3 DNA is TGTGCCAGCAGCCCGTGGGGGGGCGCCGGAAACACCATATATTTT.

This sequence joins TRBV7-2 and TRBJ2-7; 9 bases are shared with TRBD2. Trimming at V came to 4 bases and at J to 6 bases, leaving 7 bases not matched to a gene. The CDR3 is 14 residues long. Germline V gene data show CDR1 as SGHTA and CDR2 as FQGNSA. CDR3 bases: TGTGCCAGCAGCTACCTAGCGGGGCTGGGCGAGCAGTACTTC. It specifies CASSYLAGLGEQYF.

This chain uses TRBV7-8 with TRBJ2-1, with no clear D. The CDR3 length is 16 residues. The germline gives CDR1 SGHVS, CDR2 FQNEAQ. The V gene lost 5 bases and the J gene lost 0 bases, with 14 bases spanning the gap. CDR3 coding DNA: TGTGCCAGCAGCGCCCGCGTAGCAAGCTCCTACAATGAGCAGTTCTTC. This encodes CASSARVASSYNEQFF.

This clone has only a few counts. This rearrangement joins TRBV5-4 to TRBJ1-2; D unclear. The CDR3 has 14 amino acids. V dropped 0 bases and J dropped 8 bases, with 14 bases sitting between them. Looked up from germline, CDR1 is SGHNT and CDR2 is YYREEE (reference sequence). Here the CDR3 DNA reads TGTGCCAGCAGCTTGGACAGTTATGCGAGGGGCTACACCTTC. Its protein product is CASSLDSYARGYTF.

The chain uses TRBV7-2 and TRBJ1-1; D is possibly TRBD1 (6 bases). The CDR3 extends over 11 amino acids. Trimming cost V 5 bases and J 8 bases, with 9 bases left between them. Germline CDR1 SGHTA, CDR2 FQGNSA. The CDR3 region is CASSPGTEAFF. CDR3 in DNA: TGTGCCAGCAGCCCCGGGACAGAAGCTTTCTTT. Full variable domain (remainder filled in from reference TRBV7-2 and TRBJ1-1): GAGVSQSPSNKVTEKGKDVELRCDPISGHTALYWYRQSLGQGLEFLIYFQGNSAPDKSGLPSDRFSAERTGGSVSTLTIQRTQQEDSAVYLCASSPGTEAFFGQGTRLTVV.

This chain connects TRBV18 to TRBJ1-5; TRBD1 aligns across 7 bases. J gave up 5 bases and V 2 bases, and 6 bases lay outside the gene matches. In germline, CDR1 is KGHSH, CDR2 LQKENI. The CDR3 is 15 residues long. The CDR3 DNA reads TGTGCCAGCTCACCAAATCCAGGGACAGATCAGCCCCAGCATTTT. Translated, it gives CASSPNPGTDQPQHF.

This rearrangement joins TRBV6-5 to TRBJ1-5, with TRBD1 identical over 7 bases. Trimming cost V 8 bases and J 3 bases; bases outside gene matches: 7. The CDR3 runs 14 residues. CDR1 and CDR2 (germline): MNHEY, SVGAGI. This CDR3 reads CASGGDRNNQPQHF. The CDR3 bases are TGTGCCAGCGGAGGGGACAGAAACAATCAGCCCCAGCATTTT.

The genes are TRBV3-1 (or the pseudogene TRBV3-2) and TRBJ2-1, with D perhaps TRBD2 (5 bases). CDR1 is LGHDT and CDR2 is YNNKEL in the germline V gene (reference sequence). The CDR3 loop spans 13 amino acids. The V gene lost 1 base and the J gene lost 5 bases, with 6 bases spanning the gap. In DNA form, the CDR3 reads TGTGCCAGCAGCCAAGGCGGGCACAATGAGCAGTTCTTC. Its protein is CASSQGGHNEQFF.

This sequence joins TRBV19 and TRBJ2-1; D possibly corresponds to TRBD2 (7 bases). Germline values: CDR1 LNHDA, CDR2 SQIVND (reference sequence). The CDR3 contains 14 residues. The ends were cut back, 5 bases at V and 6 bases at J, with 14 bases in the middle. The CDR3 DNA is TGTGCCAGTAGTTGGGGGGGCCCCAGCAATGAGCAGTTCTTC. Translation: CASSWGGPSNEQFF.

V usage is TRBV27 and J usage is TRBJ1-2; 7 nucleotides match TRBD1. This CDR3 region has 16 residues. With V trimmed by 2 bases and J by 5 bases, 11 bases remained unmatched. Germline CDR1 reads MNHEY; CDR2 reads SMNVEV (reference sequence). CDR3 nucleotides: TGTGCCAGCAGTTTAGACTCCGACAGGGCGGCTTATGGCTACACCTTC. Its translation: CASSLDSDRAAYGYTF.

J is TRBJ1-1 and V is TRBV9, with D hard to call. This CDR3 has 12 residues. The V end lost 4 bases, the J end lost 7 bases, and 11 bases lay between the germline ends. Germline CDR1 and CDR2: SGDLS and YYNGEE. The CDR3 loop is CASSPHMGEAFF. Here the CDR3 DNA reads TGTGCCAGCAGCCCGCACATGGGTGAAGCTTTCTTT.

The rearrangement joins TRBV29-1 to TRBJ1-1; D unclear. V lost 5 bases and J lost 0, with 10 bases in between. The length of the CDR3 is 13 residues. Germline assignment: CDR1 SQVTM and CDR2 ANQGSEA. CDR3 protein: CSVLRSMNTEAFF. In DNA form, the CDR3 reads TGCAGCGTTCTACGTTCTATGAACACTGAAGCTTTCTTT.

The rearrangement uses TRBV30 and TRBJ2-1, with 8 bases fitting TRBD2. This CDR3 is 14 amino acids long. Germline CDR1 is GTSNPN and CDR2 is SVGIG (reference sequence). The trim removed 1 base at V and 9 bases at J, leaving 8 bases unmatched. The CDR3 spells CAWSARRGVSEQFF. DNA for the CDR3: TGTGCCTGGAGTGCAAGGCGGGGGGTGTCTGAGCAGTTCTTC. Filled out from reference TRBV30 and TRBJ2-1, the complete variable domain reads SQTIHQWPATLVQPVGSPLSLECTVEGTSNPNLYWYRQAAGRGLQLLFYSVGIGQISSEVPQNLSASRPQDRQFILSSKKLLLSDSGFYLCAWSARRGVSEQFFGPGTRLTVL.

This clone was picked up one time. CDR3 loop: CAISDLNSPLHF. DNA of the CDR3: TGTGCCATCAGTGACCTCAATTCACCCCTCCACTTT. The gene calls are TRBV10-3 and TRBJ1-6; D ambiguous. Germline CDR1 reads ENHRY; CDR2 reads SYGVKD. Trimming removed 3 bases from V and 7 bases from J, with 4 bases in between. This CDR3 has 12 residues.

This clone turned up a few times. The rearrangement links TRBV6-1 to TRBJ1-3, with D possibly TRBD1 on 5 matching bases. Germline lookup yields CDR1 MNHNS and CDR2 SASEGT. V lost 4 bases and J 0 bases, leaving 19 bases between the germline ends. The CDR3 is 18 amino acids. The CDR3 protein is CASSGRYGDRRSGNTIYF. The CDR3 DNA sequence: TGTGCCAGCAGTGGAAGGTATGGGGACCGCCGCTCTGGAAACACCATATATTTT.

The chain is built from TRBV7-8 and TRBJ1-6; no clear D gene. Germline values: CDR1 SGHVS, CDR2 FQNEAQ. The V end was cut by 7 bases, the J end by 5 bases, with 15 bases between. The length of the CDR3 is 15 residues. The chain's CDR3 is CASTPLMSDNSPLHF. The CDR3 nucleotides read TGTGCCAGCACCCCCCTTATGAGCGATAATTCACCCCTCCACTTT.

The chain carries TRBV18 and TRBJ1-2; tentative D call: TRBD1 (5 bases). V lost 3 bases to trimming and J lost 2 bases, with 10 bases between them. This CDR3 spans 14 amino acids. Germline V gene sequence: CDR1 KGHSH, CDR2 LQKENI. For the CDR3, the DNA is TGTGCCAGCTCACCCAGGGAAAGGAACTATGGCTACACCTTC. Translation gives CASSPRERNYGYTF.